This T cell receptor (beta chain) was identified in a study of OX40 agonist ivuxolimab in advanced cancers. The method was immunoSEQ multiplex PCR; TCRdb's version includes in-frame clones alone and lacks a portion of them. The repertoire holds about 70,000 clones, with around 86% as singletons. The CDR3 contains 13 residues. Trimming shortened V by 1 base and J by 9 bases, and 10 bases separated the two germline ends. CDR1 is SEHNR, CDR2 FQNEAQ, per germline (reference sequence). With baseline, cycle 4 day 1, and cycle 7 day 1 as timepoints, blood was sampled. In the case of this clone: Its antigen is unknown.

The study's findings and limits: Normalized T-cell clonal expansion was also low in some nonresponders.

Sequenced here: CD4+ or CD8+ T cells sorted from blood, sampled in a trial of the OX40 agonist ivuxolimab. The rearrangement joins TRBV7-9 to TRBJ2-1; D remains ambiguous. This clonotype was obtained from an adult with an advanced solid tumor such as melanoma, head and neck, liver or kidney cancer. The CDR3 region is CASSLGRDGEQFF. The CDR3 region has the DNA TGTGCCAGCAGCTTAGGCAGAGATGGTGAGCAGTTCTTC.